The 10 T cell receptor beta chains below all came from one sample that was sequenced in a study of T cell repertoires in cytomegalovirus infection. Using its own MiXCR run on the reads, TCRdb lists one record per CDR3 protein. The sample lists some 160,000 distinct CDR3 sequences, more than 15% occurring once. The material sequenced was CD8+ T cells from PBMCs. These TCRs come from a human donor in good health (CMV status not recorded). Some clones in this sample may be carry-over from other donors' samples.

This clonotype was picked up one time. The chain is built from TRBV20-1 and TRBJ1-2; unclear D gene. V was cut by 2 bases and J by 4 bases, with 8 bases left in between. CDR1 is DFQATT, CDR2 SNEGSKA, per germline (reference sequence). CDR3 length: 12 residues. CDR3 bases: TGCAGTGCTAGAATCCCAAGCTATGGCTACACCTTC. It translates to CSARIPSYGYTF.

The chain has TRBV6-5 and TRBJ2-1; D gene unclear. The CDR3 has 15 residues. The ends were cut back, 2 bases at V and 2 bases at J, with 10 bases in the middle. Germline V CDR1 and CDR2: MNHEY, SVGAGI. The CDR3, as DNA: TGTGCCAGCAGTTACGACTGGAAAGCCTACAATGAGCAGTTCTTC. Amino acids: CASSYDWKAYNEQFF.

The chain is built from TRBV7-8 and TRBJ2-7; 9 bases map to TRBD1. CDR3 size: 12 residues. V shed 1 base, J shed 10 bases, and the junction held 2 bases outside the gene matches. Germline lookup yields CDR1 SGHVS and CDR2 FQNEAQ. CDR3 region: CASSLGGQGQYF. Here the CDR3 DNA reads TGTGCCAGCAGCTTAGGGGGACAGGGCCAGTACTTC. Supplemented by reference TRBV7-8 and TRBJ2-7, the full variable domain reads GAGVSQSPRYKVAKRGQDVALRCDPISGHVSLFWYQQALGQGPEFLTYFQNEAQLDKSGLPSDRFFAERPEGSVSTLKIQRTQQEDSAVYLCASSLGGQGQYFGPGTRLTVT.

The rearrangement links TRBV6-5 to TRBJ2-5; D is ambiguous. V gave up 0 bases and J gave up 0 bases, with 11 bases separating them. This CDR3 is 16 amino acids long. Germline CDR1 reads MNHEY; CDR2 reads SVGAGI. The CDR3, as DNA: TGTGCCAGCAGTTACTCGTCCAACGGACACCAAGAGACCCAGTACTTC. Translating gives CASSYSSNGHQETQYF.

In DNA form, the CDR3 reads TGTGCCAGCAGCTTGCGGGGGGCCGGCTATGGCTACACCTTC. Its protein product is CASSLRGAGYGYTF. The chain combines TRBV7-2 with TRBJ1-2, with TRBD1 as a possible D gene (6 bases). CDR3 length equals 14 residues. Germline-derived CDR1 and CDR2 are SGHTA and FQGNSA. Trimming removed 3 bases at V and 4 bases at J, with 12 bases between. The variable domain in full, with the rest retrieved from reference TRBV7-2 and TRBJ1-2, is GAGVSQSPSNKVTEKGKDVELRCDPISGHTALYWYRQSLGQGLEFLIYFQGNSAPDKSGLPSDRFSAERTGGSVSTLTIQRTQQEDSAVYLCASSLRGAGYGYTFGSGTRLTVV.

This chain connects TRBV20-1 to TRBJ2-1, with TRBD2 matching 14 bases. CDR1 is DFQATT and CDR2 is SNEGSKA in the germline V gene (reference sequence). The ends lost 7 bases at V and 1 base at J; junction bases unmatched: 6. The CDR3 loop spans 16 amino acids. The CDR3 spells CSEVTSGRGSYNEQFF. CDR3 nucleotide sequence: TGCAGTGAGGTGACTAGCGGGAGGGGTTCCTACAATGAGCAGTTCTTC.

The V and J genes are TRBV12-3 or TRBV12-4 and TRBJ1-1; D may be TRBD1 (6 bases). The CDR3 runs to 13 residues. With 8 bases removed from V and 4 bases from J, the gap between germline ends came to 14 bases. CDR3 residues: CASQQGWGTEAFF. The CDR3 coding sequence is TGTGCCAGCCAACAGGGCTGGGGCACTGAAGCTTTCTTT.

This clonotype was observed a handful of times. V is TRBV6-2 or TRBV6-3 and J is TRBJ2-3; D possibly matches TRBD1 or TRBD2 (5 bases each). The CDR3 is made up of 15 amino acids. Germline V gene data show CDR1 as MNHEY and CDR2 as SVGEGT. The V end lost 2 bases, the J end lost 6 bases, and 15 bases lay between the germline ends. This CDR3 reads CASSYKRGLRDTQYF. The CDR3 nucleotides are TGTGCCAGCAGTTACAAGAGGGGCCTCCGGGATACGCAGTATTTT.

This clonotype was counted a few times. The CDR3 sequence is CASRLNRFPNTEAFF. The DNA of the CDR3 is TGTGCCAGCAGACTAAACAGGTTTCCAAACACTGAAGCTTTCTTT. The chain combines TRBV9 with TRBJ1-1, with D possibly matching TRBD1 (5 bases). V shed 5 bases and J shed 2 bases, with 16 bases lying between them. The CDR3 sequence is 15 residues long. Per germline, CDR1 SGDLS and CDR2 YYNGEE.

The rearrangement links TRBV7-2 to TRBJ2-3, with 8 positions matching TRBD1. Trimming removed 0 bases from V and 5 bases from J; junction bases left unmatched: 10. CDR3 size: 17 residues. Germline lookup yields CDR1 SGHTA and CDR2 FQGNSA. CDR3 in amino acids: CASSLAVDRGGRDTQYF. DNA of the CDR3: TGTGCCAGCAGCTTAGCTGTCGACAGGGGAGGCCGAGATACGCAGTATTTT. The variable domain in full, completed from reference TRBV7-2 and TRBJ2-3, reads GAGVSQSPSNKVTEKGKDVELRCDPISGHTALYWYRQSLGQGLEFLIYFQGNSAPDKSGLPSDRFSAERTGGSVSTLTIQRTQQEDSAVYLCASSLAVDRGGRDTQYFGPGTRLTVL.